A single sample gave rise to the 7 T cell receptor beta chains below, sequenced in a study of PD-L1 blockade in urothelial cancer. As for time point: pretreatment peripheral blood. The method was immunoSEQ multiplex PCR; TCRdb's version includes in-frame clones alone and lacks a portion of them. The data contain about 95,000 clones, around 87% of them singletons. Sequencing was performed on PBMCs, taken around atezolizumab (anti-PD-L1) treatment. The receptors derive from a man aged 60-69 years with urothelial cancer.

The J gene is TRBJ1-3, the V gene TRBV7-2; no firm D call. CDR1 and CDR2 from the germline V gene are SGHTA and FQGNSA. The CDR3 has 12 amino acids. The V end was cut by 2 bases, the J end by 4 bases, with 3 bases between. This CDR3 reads CASSLSGNTIYF. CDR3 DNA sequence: TGTGCCAGCAGCTTATCGGGAAACACCATATATTTT.

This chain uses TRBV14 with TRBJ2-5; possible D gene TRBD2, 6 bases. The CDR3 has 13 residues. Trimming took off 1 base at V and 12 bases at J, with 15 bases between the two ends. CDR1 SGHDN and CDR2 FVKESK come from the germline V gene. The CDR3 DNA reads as TGTGCCAGCAGCCAAGCCTCTCCAGGGACTGAGTACTTC. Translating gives CASSQASPGTEYF.

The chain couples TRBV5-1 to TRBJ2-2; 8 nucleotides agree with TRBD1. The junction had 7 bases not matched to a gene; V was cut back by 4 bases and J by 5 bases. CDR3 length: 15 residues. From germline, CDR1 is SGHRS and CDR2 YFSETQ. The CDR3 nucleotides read TGCGCCAGCAGCACACAGGGGGGTCAGACCGGGGAGCTGTTTTTT. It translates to CASSTQGGQTGELFF.

The CDR3 DNA reads TGTGCCAGCAGCACACGGTCGACTAGCGGGGGTGAGCAGTTCTTC. This translates into CASSTRSTSGGEQFF. This sequence joins TRBV9 and TRBJ2-1; TRBD2 matches at 12 bases. The V gene's germline CDR1 is SGDLS and CDR2 YYNGEE. CDR3 length: 15 residues. V lost 4 bases, J lost 9 bases, and 8 bases stayed unmatched.

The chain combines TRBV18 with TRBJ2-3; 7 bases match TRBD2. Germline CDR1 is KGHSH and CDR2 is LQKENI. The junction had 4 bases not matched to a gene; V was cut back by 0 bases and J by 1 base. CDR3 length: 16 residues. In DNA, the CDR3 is TGTGCCAGCTCACCACCGACTAGCTCGGGCACAGATACGCAGTATTTT. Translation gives CASSPPTSSGTDTQYF.

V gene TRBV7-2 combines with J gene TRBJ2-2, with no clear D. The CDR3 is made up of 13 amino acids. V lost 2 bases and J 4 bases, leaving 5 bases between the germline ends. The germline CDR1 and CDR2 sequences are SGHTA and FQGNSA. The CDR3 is CASSLWPTGELFF. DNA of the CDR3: TGTGCCAGCAGCTTATGGCCCACCGGGGAGCTGTTTTTT.

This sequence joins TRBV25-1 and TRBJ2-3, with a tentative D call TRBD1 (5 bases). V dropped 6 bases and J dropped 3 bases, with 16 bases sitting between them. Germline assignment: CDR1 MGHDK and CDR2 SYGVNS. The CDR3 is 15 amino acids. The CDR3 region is CASSETLDSTDTQYF. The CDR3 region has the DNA TGTGCCAGCAGCGAAACCCTCGACAGTACAGATACGCAGTATTTT.